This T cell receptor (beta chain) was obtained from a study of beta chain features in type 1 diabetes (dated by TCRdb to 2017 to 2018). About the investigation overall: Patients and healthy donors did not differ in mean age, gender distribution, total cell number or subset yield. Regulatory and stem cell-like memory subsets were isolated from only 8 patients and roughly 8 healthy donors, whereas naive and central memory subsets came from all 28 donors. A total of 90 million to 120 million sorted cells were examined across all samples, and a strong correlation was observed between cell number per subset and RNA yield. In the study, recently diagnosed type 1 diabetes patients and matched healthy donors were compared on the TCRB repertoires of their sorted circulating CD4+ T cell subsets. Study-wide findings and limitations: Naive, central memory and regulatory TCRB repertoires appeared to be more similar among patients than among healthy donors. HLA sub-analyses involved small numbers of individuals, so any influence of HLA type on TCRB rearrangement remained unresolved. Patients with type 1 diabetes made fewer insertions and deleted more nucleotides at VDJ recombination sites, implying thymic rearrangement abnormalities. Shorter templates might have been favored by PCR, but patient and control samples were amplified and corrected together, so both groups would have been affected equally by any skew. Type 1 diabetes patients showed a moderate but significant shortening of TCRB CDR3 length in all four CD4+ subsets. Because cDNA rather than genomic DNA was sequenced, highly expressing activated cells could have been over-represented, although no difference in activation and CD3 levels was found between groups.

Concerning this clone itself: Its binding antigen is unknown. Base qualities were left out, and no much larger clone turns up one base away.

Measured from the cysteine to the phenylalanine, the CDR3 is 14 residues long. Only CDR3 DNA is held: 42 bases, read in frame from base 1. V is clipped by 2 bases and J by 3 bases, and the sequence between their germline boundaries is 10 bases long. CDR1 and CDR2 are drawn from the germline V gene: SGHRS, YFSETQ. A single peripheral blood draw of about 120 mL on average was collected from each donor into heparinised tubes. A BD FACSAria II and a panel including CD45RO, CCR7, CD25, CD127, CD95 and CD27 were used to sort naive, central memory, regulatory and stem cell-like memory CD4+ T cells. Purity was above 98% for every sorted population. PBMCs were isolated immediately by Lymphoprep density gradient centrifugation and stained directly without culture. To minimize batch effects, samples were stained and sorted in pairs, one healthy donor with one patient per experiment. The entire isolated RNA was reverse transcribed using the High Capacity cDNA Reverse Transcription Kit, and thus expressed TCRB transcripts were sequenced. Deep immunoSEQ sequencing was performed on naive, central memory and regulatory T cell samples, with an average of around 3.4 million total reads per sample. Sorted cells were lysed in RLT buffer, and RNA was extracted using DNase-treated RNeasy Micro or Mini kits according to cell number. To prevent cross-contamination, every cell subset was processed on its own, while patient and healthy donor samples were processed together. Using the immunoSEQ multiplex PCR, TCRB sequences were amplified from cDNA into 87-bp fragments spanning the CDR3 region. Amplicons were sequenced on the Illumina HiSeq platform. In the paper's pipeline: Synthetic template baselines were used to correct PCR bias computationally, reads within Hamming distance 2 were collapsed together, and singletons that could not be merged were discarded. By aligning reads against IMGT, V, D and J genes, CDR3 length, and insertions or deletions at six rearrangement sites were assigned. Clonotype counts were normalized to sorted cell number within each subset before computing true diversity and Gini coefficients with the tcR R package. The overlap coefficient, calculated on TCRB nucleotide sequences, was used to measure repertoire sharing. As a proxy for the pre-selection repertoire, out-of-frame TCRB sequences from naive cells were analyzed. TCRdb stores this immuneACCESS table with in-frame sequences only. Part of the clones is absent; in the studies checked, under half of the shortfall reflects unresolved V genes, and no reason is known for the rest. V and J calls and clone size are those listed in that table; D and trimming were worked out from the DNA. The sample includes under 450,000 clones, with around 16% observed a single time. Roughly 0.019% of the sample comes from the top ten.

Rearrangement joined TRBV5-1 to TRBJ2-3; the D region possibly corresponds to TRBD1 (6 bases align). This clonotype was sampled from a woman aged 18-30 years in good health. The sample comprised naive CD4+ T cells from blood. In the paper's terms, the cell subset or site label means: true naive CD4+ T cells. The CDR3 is CASSFPTGTDTQYF. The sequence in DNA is TGCGCCAGCAGCTTCCCGACAGGAACAGATACGCAGTATTTT.